These T cell receptor beta chains were read from a single sample in a study of cytomegalovirus exposure and HLA in healthy donors. Data came from immunoSEQ multiplex PCR; TCRdb stores just in-frame clones and leaves some out. The table has 150,000 to 200,000 clones, approximately 84% seen once. Sequences were obtained from PBMCs. Receptors originate from a woman younger than 30 in good health and CMV-seropositive. The CDR3 runs from the conserved cysteine through the conserved F or W. The D gene is left open where the match is weak. Only some rows state a clone size, as once, few, many or a class for expanded clones.

TRBD1,TRBJ1-1,TRBV5-1,.,CASRQGQGAITEAFF,TGCGCCAGCAGACAGGGCCAGGGGGCCATCACTGAAGCTTTCTTT
TRBD2,TRBJ2-7,TRBV2,.,CASSGLLGGGAYEQYF,TGTGCCAGCAGTGGACTACTAGGCGGGGGGGCATACGAGCAGTACTTC
TRBD1,TRBJ2-1,TRBV4-1,.,CASRAPGQGDEQFF,TGCGCCAGCAGGGCTCCGGGACAGGGCGATGAGCAGTTCTTC
TRBD1,TRBJ1-2,TRBV6-6,few,CASSYPSTGGQYGYTF,TGTGCCAGCAGTTACCCTTCAACAGGGGGTCAGTATGGCTACACCTTC
.,TRBJ2-1,TRBV5-1,.,CASSQRTGRDNEQFF,TGCGCCAGCAGCCAGAGGACAGGGAGGGACAATGAGCAGTTCTTC
TRBD2,TRBJ2-1,TRBV7-7,many,CASSPGLAGAVEQFF,TGTGCCAGCAGCCCAGGACTAGCGGGGGCCGTTGAGCAGTTCTTC
TRBD1,TRBJ1-1,TRBV6-1,.,CASSVGTGGYTEAFF,TGTGCCAGCAGTGTGGGGACAGGAGGATACACTGAAGCTTTCTTT
TRBD1,TRBJ1-2,TRBV6-5,.,CASSPGQLTYGYTF,TGTGCCAGCAGTCCGGGACAGCTGACCTATGGCTACACCTTC
.,TRBJ2-2,TRBV5-1,.,CASTNLGGEATGELFF,TGCGCCAGCACGAACCTGGGCGGGGAGGCCACCGGGGAGCTGTTTTTT
TRBD1,TRBJ2-7,TRBV11-3,once,CASSRSTGAMYEQYF,TGTGCCAGCAGCCGATCGACAGGGGCTATGTACGAGCAGTACTTC
TRBD1,TRBJ2-7,TRBV5-6,.,CASSWGQAPYEQYF,TGTGCCAGCAGCTGGGGACAGGCCCCCTACGAGCAGTACTTC
.,TRBJ2-1,TRBV5-4,.,CASSLEAGQNEQFF,TGTGCCAGCAGCTTGGAGGCGGGCCAAAATGAGCAGTTCTTC
.,TRBJ1-6,TRBV19,.,CASGSTHNSPLHF,TGTGCCAGCGGATCGACTCATAATTCACCCCTCCACTTT
TRBD2,TRBJ2-3,TRBV5-1,.,CASSRGGLDTQYF,TGCGCCAGCAGCCGGGGGGGCCTAGATACGCAGTATTTT
.,TRBJ1-1,TRBV19,.,CASSTKMNTEAFF,TGTGCCAGTAGTACAAAAATGAACACTGAAGCTTTCTTT
.,TRBJ2-3,TRBV11-3,.,CASSLDLPGHVSSTDTQYF,TGTGCCAGCAGCTTAGACTTACCGGGACACGTATCTAGCACAGATACGCAGTATTTT
.,TRBJ1-4,TRBV30,.,CAWSPDTSGNEKLFF,TGTGCCTGGAGTCCCGACACCTCTGGGAATGAAAAACTGTTTTTT
TRBD1,TRBJ2-7,TRBV6-5,.,CASRAGTGSYEQYF,TGTGCCAGCAGGGCCGGGACAGGCTCCTACGAGCAGTACTTC
TRBD1,TRBJ2-3,TRBV4-1,.,CASSQEIGGVLDTQYF,TGCGCCAGCAGCCAAGAGATAGGGGGCGTCTTAGATACGCAGTATTTT
TRBD1,TRBJ1-5,TRBV23-1,.,CASSHRDRECIDQPQHF,TGCGCCAGCAGTCACCGGGACAGGGAATGCATCGATCAGCCCCAGCATTTT
.,TRBJ1-1,TRBV4-1,few,CASSPPQGRPEAFF,TGCGCCAGCAGCCCTCCACAGGGAAGGCCTGAAGCTTTCTTT
TRBD2,TRBJ2-5,TRBV19,.,CASSHGGETQYF,TGTGCCAGTAGTCACGGGGGGGAGACCCAGTACTTC
TRBD1,TRBJ1-4,TRBV2,.,CASSGQGGGEKLFF,TGTGCCAGCAGCGGACAGGGGGGAGGTGAAAAACTGTTTTTT
.,TRBJ1-6,TRBV9,.,CASSGPGDGSPLHF,TGTGCCAGCAGCGGTCCAGGGGATGGGTCACCCCTCCACTTT
TRBD1,TRBJ2-1,TRBV7-2,.,CASSSSTGAGNEQFF,TGTGCCAGCAGCTCCTCGACAGGGGCGGGCAATGAGCAGTTCTTC
TRBD2,TRBJ2-4,TRBV9,.,CASSVELAGAKNIQYF,TGTGCCAGCAGCGTAGAACTAGCGGGGGCCAAAAACATTCAGTACTTC
.,TRBJ1-5,TRBV4-1,.,CASSQTRAVGHQPQHF,TGCGCCAGCAGCCAAACACGTGCAGTGGGGCACCAGCCCCAGCATTTT
.,TRBJ2-3,TRBV11-1,.,CASRQGSTDTQYF,TGTGCCAGCAGACAGGGAAGCACAGATACGCAGTATTTT
.,TRBJ2-2,TRBV6-5,.,CASSFVGLDTGELFF,TGTGCCAGCAGTTTTGTGGGGCTGGACACCGGGGAGCTGTTTTTT
TRBD1,TRBJ2-7,TRBV25-1,.,CASSSDRESSYEQYF,TGTGCCAGCAGTTCGGACAGGGAGAGCTCCTACGAGCAGTACTTC
.,TRBJ1-5,TRBV18,once,CASSRGDQPQHF,TGTGCCAGCTCCCGGGGGGATCAGCCCCAGCATTTT
TRBD1,TRBJ2-1,TRBV7-8,.,CASSRGQGVHNEQFF,TGTGCCAGCAGCCGAGGACAGGGGGTACACAATGAGCAGTTCTTC
TRBD1,TRBJ1-1,TRBV5-4,.,CASSLSVSGQAPEAFF,TGTGCCAGCAGCTTGTCCGTGTCGGGACAGGCCCCTGAAGCTTTCTTT
.,TRBJ2-7,TRBV5-1,.,CASRVGGGMRHEQYF,TGCGCCAGCAGGGTCGGAGGGGGCATGCGCCACGAGCAGTACTTC
TRBD1,TRBJ1-1,TRBV7-9,once,CASSLMGQGVHAPEAFF,TGTGCCAGCAGCTTAATGGGACAGGGGGTCCACGCACCTGAAGCTTTCTTT
.,TRBJ2-6,TRBV2,.,CASSLTEPGANVLTF,TGTGCCAGCAGTTTGACAGAACCTGGGGCCAACGTCCTGACTTTC
TRBD2,TRBJ2-1,TRBV18,.,CASSPPSGSNEQFF,TGTGCCAGCTCACCACCTAGCGGGAGCAATGAGCAGTTCTTC
.,TRBJ1-2,TRBV7-6,.,CASSLDGEPYGYTF,TGTGCCAGCAGCTTAGACGGGGAACCCTATGGCTACACCTTC
.,TRBJ2-3,TRBV9,.,CASSATDTQYF,TGTGCCAGCAGCGCGACAGATACGCAGTATTTT
TRBD1,TRBJ1-4,TRBV19,.,CASSPLGTGDEKLFF,TGTGCCAGTAGCCCTTTGGGGACAGGGGATGAAAAACTGTTTTTT
TRBD2,TRBJ2-1,TRBV5-1,.,CASSPGTSGANEQFF,TGCGCCAGCAGCCCGGGGACTAGCGGGGCCAATGAGCAGTTCTTC
.,TRBJ1-2,TRBV14,.,CASSQDRQGRPGYTF,TGTGCCAGCAGCCAAGATCGTCAGGGGCGGCCTGGATACACCTTC
.,TRBJ1-3,TRBV2,once,CASIESRTVSGNTIYF,TGTGCCAGCATCGAAAGTAGGACAGTCTCTGGAAACACCATATATTTT
.,TRBJ1-2,TRBV11-2,.,CASSLGEYGYTF,TGTGCCAGCAGCTTAGGAGAGTATGGCTACACCTTC
.,TRBJ2-2,TRBV9,.,CASSVSFLPGLSNTGELFF,TGTGCCAGCAGCGTAAGCTTCCTCCCGGGACTGTCGAACACCGGGGAGCTGTTTTTT
.,TRBJ2-5,TRBV9,.,CASSVVLEATQYF,TGTGCCAGCAGCGTAGTTCTAGAGGCGACCCAGTACTTC
.,TRBJ1-5,TRBV6-1,.,CASNAGDQPQHF,TGTGCCAGCAATGCCGGTGATCAGCCCCAGCATTTT
.,TRBJ2-6,TRBV5-1,.,CASSLVNSGANVLTF,TGCGCCAGCAGCTTGGTCAACTCTGGGGCCAACGTCCTGACTTTC
.,TRBJ2-5,TRBV19,.,CASGRGRGPQETQYF,TGTGCCAGTGGTCGGGGGCGGGGGCCCCAAGAGACCCAGTACTTC
.,TRBJ1-1,TRBV5-4,.,CASSAPGKNTEAFF,TGTGCCAGCAGCGCTCCCGGGAAGAACACTGAAGCTTTCTTT